This T cell receptor (beta chain) was observed in a study of CD8+ T cells in alopecia areata. Overall study context: Treated patients took oral tofacitinib at 5 to 10 mg twice daily. Regarding the study as a whole: Across lesional scalp, and particularly alopecia totalis/universalis, clonality surpassed that of normal scalp.

As concerns this clone: Its matching antigen is unknown.

cDNA serving as the sequencing template came from extracted, reverse transcribed RNA. Sequencing was performed with immunoSEQ multiplex PCR; in TCRdb, only in-frame clones are kept and a portion is missing. The sample yields approximately 220,000 clones, 35% to 45% seen once. The treatment here: oral pan-JAK inhibitor, 5-10 mg twice daily. PBMCs provided sorted CD4+ and CD8+ T cells. Germline trimming cut 6 bases from V and 6 bases from J; bases unmatched to any gene: 6. Germline assignment: CDR1 GTSNPN and CDR2 SVGIG (reference sequence). This CDR3 contains 13 residues. The sequence derives from a human donor with alopecia areata. The sample here was CD4+ T cells sorted from blood, taken at roughly week 30, from a patient treated with tofacitinib. The chain couples TRBV30 to TRBJ1-4; 8 bases align to TRBD1. The CDR3 loop reads CACAGQVYEKLFF. CDR3 nucleotide sequence: TGTGCCTGCGCGGGACAGGTGTATGAAAAACTGTTTTTT.